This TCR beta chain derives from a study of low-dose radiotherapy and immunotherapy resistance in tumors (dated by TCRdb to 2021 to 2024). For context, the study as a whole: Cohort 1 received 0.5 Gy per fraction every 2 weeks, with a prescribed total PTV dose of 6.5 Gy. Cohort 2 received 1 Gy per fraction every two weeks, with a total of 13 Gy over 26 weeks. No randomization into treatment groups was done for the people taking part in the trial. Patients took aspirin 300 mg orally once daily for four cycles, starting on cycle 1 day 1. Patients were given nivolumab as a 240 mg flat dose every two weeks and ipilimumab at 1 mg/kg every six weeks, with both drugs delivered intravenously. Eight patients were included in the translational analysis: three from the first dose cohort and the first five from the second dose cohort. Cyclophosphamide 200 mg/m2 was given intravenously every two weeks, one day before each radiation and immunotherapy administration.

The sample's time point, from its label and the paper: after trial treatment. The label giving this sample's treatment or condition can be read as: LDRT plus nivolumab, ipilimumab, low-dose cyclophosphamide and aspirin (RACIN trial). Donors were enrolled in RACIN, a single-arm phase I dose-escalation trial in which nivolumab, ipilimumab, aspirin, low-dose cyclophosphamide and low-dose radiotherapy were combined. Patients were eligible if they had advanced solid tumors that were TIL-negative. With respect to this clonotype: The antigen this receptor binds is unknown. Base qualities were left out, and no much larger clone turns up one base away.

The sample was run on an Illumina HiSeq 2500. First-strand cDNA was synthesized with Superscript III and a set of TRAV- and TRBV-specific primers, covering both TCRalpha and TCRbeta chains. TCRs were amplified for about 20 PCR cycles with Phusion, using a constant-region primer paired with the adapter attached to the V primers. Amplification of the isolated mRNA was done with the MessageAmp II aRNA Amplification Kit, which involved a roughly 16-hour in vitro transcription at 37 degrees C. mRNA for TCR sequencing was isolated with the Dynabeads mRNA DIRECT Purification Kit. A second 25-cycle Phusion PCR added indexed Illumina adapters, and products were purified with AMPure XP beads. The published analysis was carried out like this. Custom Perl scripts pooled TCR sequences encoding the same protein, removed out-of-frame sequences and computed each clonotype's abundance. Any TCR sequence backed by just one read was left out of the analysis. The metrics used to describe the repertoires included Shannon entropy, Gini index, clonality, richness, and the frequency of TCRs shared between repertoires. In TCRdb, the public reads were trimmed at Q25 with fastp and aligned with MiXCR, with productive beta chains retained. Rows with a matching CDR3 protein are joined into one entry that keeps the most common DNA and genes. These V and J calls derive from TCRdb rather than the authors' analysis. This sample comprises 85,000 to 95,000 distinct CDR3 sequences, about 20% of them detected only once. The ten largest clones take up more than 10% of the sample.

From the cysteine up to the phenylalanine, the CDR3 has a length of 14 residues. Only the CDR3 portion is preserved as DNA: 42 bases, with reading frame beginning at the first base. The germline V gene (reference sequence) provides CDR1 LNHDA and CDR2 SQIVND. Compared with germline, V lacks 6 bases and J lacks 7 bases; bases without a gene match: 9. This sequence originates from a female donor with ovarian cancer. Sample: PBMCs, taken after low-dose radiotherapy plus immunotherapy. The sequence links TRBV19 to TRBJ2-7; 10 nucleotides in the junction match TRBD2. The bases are TGTGCCAGTAGCGGTGTTAGCGGGAGGAGGGAGCAGTACTTC. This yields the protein CASSGVSGRREQYF.